This T cell receptor beta chain originates from a study of shared clonotypes between healthy human individuals. Whole-study context: CD8 memory received one plate per donor, CD8 naive two, CD4 memory three and CD4 naive three.

The germline V gene encodes CDR1 SGHRS and CDR2 YFSETQ. The CDR3 loop spans 20 amino acids. Germline trimming cut 4 bases from V and 3 bases from J; bases unmatched to any gene: 18. Sequencing used immunoSEQ multiplex PCR; TCRdb keeps in-frame clones, though not all of them. The table shows around 2.5 million clones, with over 85% occurring only once. This sequence joins TRBV5-1 and TRBJ2-2; 10 bases are a match to TRBD1. This receptor was obtained from a young man in good health. Some clones in this sample may be carry-over from other donors' samples. The sequenced sample was naive CD4+ T cells from PBMCs. Subset denoted: CD45RA+ positively selected. CDR3 nucleotides: TGCGCCAGCAGCCCGGGACAGGGGACCATCAAAAGGTGGGACACCGGGGAGCTGTTTTTT. Translated: CASSPGQGTIKRWDTGELFF.